This T cell receptor beta chain appears in the sequencing data of a study of CD8 T cells in Susac syndrome. The V gene lost 8 bases and the J gene lost 4 bases, with 9 bases spanning the gap. CDR3 length equals 12 residues. Sequencing of TCR beta drew on CD8+ and CD4+ T cells from blood. Relapsing-remitting disease, either stable or active, was present in the multiple sclerosis controls, who were treatment-naive patients. RNA was extracted with the RNeasy kit, and a quantity of roughly 0.45 to 1 ug was reverse transcribed using random hexamers. TCRdb fed the immunoSEQ multiplex PCR reads into MiXCR, producing one record per CDR3 protein. This table holds some 450,000 distinct CDR3 sequences, 85% to 90% found once.

The chain has TRBV12-3 or TRBV12-4 and TRBJ1-5, with D uncertain. This sequence originates from a human donor with multiple sclerosis. What was sequenced was CD8+ T cells from PBMCs. This CDR3 is CASRAQNQPQHF. CDR3 sequence (DNA): TGTGCCAGCCGGGCCCAAAATCAGCCCCAGCATTTT.